The 20 T cell receptor beta chains given below trace back to one sample, sequenced in a study of cytomegalovirus exposure and HLA in healthy donors. Primers included in the PCR were 60 Vbeta and 13 Jbeta primers. TCRdb's table, derived via immunoSEQ multiplex PCR, lists solely in-frame clones and lacks some. The top ten clones hold about 1.8% of a sample with about 98,000 clones, around 67% of them seen once. Sequencing input: PBMCs. The receptors were gathered from a male donor in good health and CMV-seronegative.

The CDR3 is CASSVGTSYNIQYF. The CDR3, as DNA: TGTGCCAGCAGCGTAGGAACTTCTTATAACATTCAGTACTTC. The chain is built from TRBV9 and TRBJ2-4, with D unresolved. Germline loops: CDR1 SGDLS, CDR2 YYNGEE. V was pared by 0 bases and J by 7 bases, with 11 bases between. The CDR3 consists of 14 residues.

The chain recombines TRBV7-3 with TRBJ2-1; TRBD2 agrees at 8 bases. Germline CDR1 SGHTA, CDR2 FQGTGA. V shed 2 bases, J shed 6 bases, and the junction held 3 bases outside the gene matches. The CDR3 has 14 residues. The CDR3 coding sequence is TGTGCCAGCAGCTTATCCGGGGGGGGCAATGAGCAGTTCTTC. Encoded protein: CASSLSGGGNEQFF.

This clone has just a few counts. This chain connects TRBV6-5 to TRBJ1-4; D is uncertain. Looked up from germline, CDR1 is MNHEY and CDR2 is SVGAGI. Trimming pared 5 bases from V and 6 bases from J, leaving 7 bases between. The CDR3 contains 12 residues. CDR3 coding DNA: TGTGCCAGCAGTACTATAGATGAAAAACTGTTTTTT. Translation gives CASSTIDEKLFF.

The chain links TRBV27 to TRBJ2-3; 11 bases align to TRBD2. The V segment lost 5 bases and the J segment 2 bases; nucleotides outside the gene matches: 9. From germline, CDR1 is MNHEY and CDR2 SMNVEV (reference sequence). The CDR3 covers 17 residues. The CDR3 sequence: CASSLAGTSGHTDTQYF. The DNA of the CDR3 is TGTGCCAGCAGTCTGGCGGGGACTAGCGGACACACAGATACGCAGTATTTT.

This clone was recorded a few times. The chain employs TRBV4-3 and TRBJ2-7, with D perhaps TRBD1 (8 bases). Germline CDR1 LGHNA, CDR2 YSLEER. V lost 0 bases and J 3 bases, leaving 15 bases between the germline ends. This CDR3 is built from 16 residues. The CDR3 coding sequence is TGCGCCAGCAGCCAAGAAGTCACAGGGGGGGACTACGAGCAGTACTTC. Protein sequence: CASSQEVTGGDYEQYF.

The chain links TRBV7-9 to TRBJ2-7, with D perhaps matching TRBD1 (6 bases). CDR1 is SEHNR and CDR2 is FQNEAQ in the germline V gene (reference sequence). Trimming took off 4 bases at V and 8 bases at J, with 15 bases between the two ends. This CDR3 region has 13 residues. The CDR3 is CASSSGTGTQQYF. CDR3 nucleotide sequence: TGTGCCAGCAGCTCCGGAACCGGGACACAGCAGTACTTC.

This chain uses TRBV30 with TRBJ2-7; D remains unclear. CDR1 is GTSNPN and CDR2 is SVGIG in the germline V gene (reference sequence). CDR3 length equals 12 residues. The V end lost 0 bases, the J end lost 1 base, and 4 bases lay between the germline ends. The CDR3 coding sequence is TGTGCCTGGAGTGTACAGTCCTACGAGCAGTACTTC. It specifies CAWSVQSYEQYF.

The CDR3 DNA sequence: TGTGCCAGCAGTTTAAGCCCCGTCTCCTACGAGCAGTACTTC. It yields the protein CASSLSPVSYEQYF. The chain joins TRBV27 to TRBJ2-5, with no clear D. The J call may be mistaken, given a closer DNA end match to TRBJ2-7. This CDR3 has 14 amino acids. Germline V gives CDR1 MNHEY, CDR2 SMNVEV (reference sequence).

V and J are TRBV7-2 and TRBJ2-7; D is undetermined. V was pared by 1 base and J by 2 bases, with 9 bases between. Germline CDR1 reads SGHTA; CDR2 reads FQGNSA. The CDR3 has 14 residues. The chain's CDR3 is CASSLVPEAYEQYF. CDR3 nucleotides: TGTGCCAGCAGCTTAGTGCCAGAGGCCTACGAGCAGTACTTC.

V usage is TRBV15 and J usage is TRBJ1-4; D unresolved. The CDR3 is 12 amino acids. Trimming cost V 11 bases and J 5 bases, with 12 bases left between them. Germline V gene sequence: CDR1 LNHNV, CDR2 YYDKDF (reference sequence). The CDR3 DNA reads as TGTGCCTCCAACCACGGGAATGAAAAACTGTTTTTT. The encoded protein is CASNHGNEKLFF.

The chain combines TRBV7-9 with TRBJ2-5, with a weak D call TRBD2 (6 bases). Between the trimmed V and J ends, which lost 0 bases and 4 bases, there was a span of 9 bases. Germline CDR1 and CDR2: SEHNR and FQNEAQ (reference sequence). This CDR3 is 14 amino acids long. The CDR3 DNA reads as TGTGCCAGCAGCTTAGCGGGGGGACGAGAGACCCAGTACTTC. It yields the protein CASSLAGGRETQYF.

This clone has a handful of counts. CDR3 DNA sequence: TGTGCCAGCAGTGACGAATACGGGAGCGAAGATACGCAGTATTTT. It is translated as CASSDEYGSEDTQYF. The V and J genes are TRBV6-4 and TRBJ2-3, with D perhaps matching TRBD2 (6 bases). CDR3 length: 15 amino acids. From germline, CDR1 is MRHNA and CDR2 SNTAGT. V dropped 2 bases and J dropped 5 bases, with 14 bases sitting between them.

The V and J genes are TRBV29-1 and TRBJ2-7; 11 bases line up with TRBD2. V shed 5 bases and J 0 bases; nucleotides not matched to a gene: 3. The CDR3 sequence is 14 residues long. Per the germline V gene, CDR1 is SQVTM and CDR2 is ANQGSEA. DNA of the CDR3: TGCAGCGTTAGACTAGCGGGATCCTCCTACGAGCAGTACTTC. Translated, it gives CSVRLAGSSYEQYF.

The V call is TRBV5-1, the J call TRBJ2-3; 10 bases fit TRBD2. CDR1 is SGHRS, CDR2 YFSETQ, per germline. Germline trimming cut 4 bases from V and 2 bases from J; bases unmatched to any gene: 4. The CDR3 extends over 15 amino acids. The CDR3 protein is CASSGLAVNTDTQYF. In nucleotides, the CDR3 is TGCGCCAGCAGCGGACTAGCGGTAAACACAGATACGCAGTATTTT.

The chain uses TRBV7-9 and TRBJ2-7, with a tentative D call TRBD1 (7 bases). CDR3 length: 16 residues. CDR1 SEHNR and CDR2 FQNEAQ come from the germline V gene (reference sequence). Trimming stripped 2 bases from V and 0 bases from J, with 14 bases between. The CDR3 region has the DNA TGTGCCAGCAGCTTAAATCCCCAGGGGGGCTCCTACGAGCAGTACTTC. Its protein product is CASSLNPQGGSYEQYF. The variable domain in full, completed from reference TRBV7-9 and TRBJ2-7, reads DTGVSQNPRHKITKRGQNVTFRCDPISEHNRLYWYRQTLGQGPEFLTYFQNEAQLEKSRLLSDRFSAERPKGSFSTLEIQRTEQGDSAMYLCASSLNPQGGSYEQYFGPGTRLTVT.

This clone was counted only a few times. This chain connects TRBV6-6 to TRBJ2-3; D possibly corresponds to TRBD1 (6 bases). This CDR3 is built from 14 residues. V lost 8 bases and J lost 3, with 15 bases in between. Germline V CDR1 and CDR2: MNHNY, SVGAGI (reference sequence). CDR3 residues: CASRTARMTDTQYF. The CDR3 bases are TGTGCCAGCCGGACAGCAAGAATGACAGATACGCAGTATTTT.

The chain is built from TRBV28 and TRBJ1-2; maybe TRBD1 (5 bases). CDR1 is MDHEN, CDR2 SYDVKM, per germline. The V and J ends lost 7 bases and 0 bases respectively, with 12 bases between them. The CDR3 is made up of 14 amino acids. The CDR3 coding sequence is TGTGCCAGCAAGTCTGGGGCAGCTAACTATGGCTACACCTTC. It yields the protein CASKSGAANYGYTF.

The chain is built from TRBV9 and TRBJ2-1; D is possibly TRBD1 (5 bases). In germline, CDR1 is SGDLS, CDR2 YYNGEE. The CDR3 totals 12 residues. Trimming left V 1 base short and J 6 bases short, with 5 bases between. The CDR3 region is CASSVQGNEQFF. CDR3 DNA sequence: TGTGCCAGCAGCGTACAGGGCAATGAGCAGTTCTTC.

The chain employs TRBV7-2 and TRBJ2-7; a weak D match, TRBD2 (5 bases). CDR3 length equals 14 residues. CDR1 is SGHTA and CDR2 is FQGNSA in the germline V gene. V shed 2 bases and J shed 6 bases, with 14 bases lying between them. The CDR3 loop reads CASSLLLALSEQYF. DNA for the CDR3: TGTGCCAGCAGCTTACTCCTAGCACTTAGCGAGCAGTACTTC.

This chain links TRBV30 with TRBJ2-6; D unresolved. Per the germline V gene, CDR1 is GTSNPN and CDR2 is SVGIG (reference sequence). This CDR3 spans 13 amino acids. Trimming stripped 3 bases from V and 1 base from J, with 4 bases between. The CDR3 loop reads CAWRESGANVLTF. The CDR3 DNA reads as TGTGCCTGGAGAGAGTCTGGGGCCAACGTCCTGACTTTC.